Presented here are 14 T cell receptor beta chains from one specimen sequenced in a study of control samples from healthy donors and cancer patients. Sequencing was performed with immunoSEQ multiplex PCR; in TCRdb, only in-frame clones are kept and a portion is missing. The sample has roughly 76,000 clones; 90% to 95% are singletons. Sample: blood. These receptors originate from a woman under 30 in good health.

The CDR3 DNA reads as TGCGCCAGCAGCCAACTCCTTAGCGGCCCCCTTTACAATGAGCAGTTCTTC. This gives the protein CASSQLLSGPLYNEQFF. This chain connects TRBV4-1 to TRBJ2-1, with a possible D match to TRBD2 (6 bases). Germline V lookup: CDR1 MGHRA, CDR2 YSYEKL. The CDR3 is 17 amino acids. V was pared by 2 bases and J by 4 bases, with 18 bases between.

V usage is TRBV5-4 and J usage is TRBJ2-6, with no clear D. This CDR3 region has 14 residues. Trimming took off 2 bases at V and 0 bases at J, with 3 bases between the two ends. Germline lookup yields CDR1 SGHNT and CDR2 YYREEE (reference sequence). In nucleotides, the CDR3 is TGTGCCAGCAGCTTTCCCTCTGGGGCCAACGTCCTGACTTTC. Translation gives CASSFPSGANVLTF.

The chain is built from TRBV5-4 and TRBJ2-2, with D perhaps assigned TRBD1 or TRBD2 (5 bases each). V lost 0 bases and J lost 1, with 13 bases in between. CDR1 and CDR2 from the germline V gene are SGHNT and YYREEE (reference sequence). The CDR3 is 17 amino acids. CDR3 in amino acids: CASSLVAGTRNTGELFF. The CDR3 DNA reads as TGTGCCAGCAGCTTGGTTGCCGGGACGCGGAACACCGGGGAGCTGTTTTTT.

In this sample, this clone turned up once. This chain links TRBV28 with TRBJ1-3; maybe TRBD1 (5 bases). CDR1 and CDR2 from the germline V gene are MDHEN and SYDVKM. Deletions cut 3 bases from V and 1 base from J, with 19 bases between. This CDR3 has 18 amino acids. CDR3 loop: CASSFFGWGDVSGNTIYF. The CDR3 DNA is TGTGCCAGCAGTTTTTTTGGTTGGGGGGATGTATCTGGAAACACCATATATTTT.

This clone was counted between two and nine times. The J gene is TRBJ1-1, the V gene TRBV3-1 (or the pseudogene TRBV3-2); unclear D gene. The germline V gene has CDR1 LGHDT and CDR2 YNNKEL (reference sequence). The CDR3 spans 12 residues. V lost 1 base, J lost 5 bases, and 5 bases lay in between. The CDR3 nucleotides are TGTGCCAGCAGCCAAGTAAGTACTGAAGCTTTCTTT. Translated, it gives CASSQVSTEAFF.

The chain employs TRBV6-5 and TRBJ2-7; TRBD1 might be the D (6 bases). Trimming removed 6 bases from V and 0 bases from J, with 15 bases in between. Germline values: CDR1 MNHEY, CDR2 SVGAGI. The CDR3 is 15 amino acids. The CDR3 coding sequence is TGTGCCAGCAGCGTTTTACCGGACAGCTCCTACGAGCAGTACTTC. Translated: CASSVLPDSSYEQYF.

V gene TRBV5-4 combines with J gene TRBJ2-1; the D is unclear. Germline CDR1 SGHNT, CDR2 YYREEE (reference sequence). This CDR3 spans 13 amino acids. Trimming shortened V by 2 bases and J by 3 bases, and 6 bases separated the two germline ends. The chain's CDR3 is CASSFMDYNEQFF. The DNA for the CDR3 is TGTGCCAGCAGCTTTATGGACTACAATGAGCAGTTCTTC.

In regard to this clone: The sample has other DNA sequences that encode this CDR3 too. The chain couples TRBV25-1 to TRBJ1-6, with TRBD1 matching 7 bases. Germline V lookup: CDR1 MGHDK, CDR2 SYGVNS. V lost 2 bases, J lost 14 bases, and 6 bases stayed unmatched. This CDR3 region has 13 residues. CDR3 protein: CASSEGQVRALHF. CDR3 nucleotides: TGTGCCAGCAGTGAAGGACAGGTTCGGGCCCTCCACTTT.

This chain links TRBV4-3 with TRBJ2-2; D remains unclear. Trimming removed 6 bases at V and 0 bases at J, with 8 bases between. CDR1 LGHNA and CDR2 YSLEER come from the germline V gene. CDR3 length equals 14 residues. CDR3 nucleotides: TGCGCCAGCAGGAGAAATGCGAACACCGGGGAGCTGTTTTTT. This sequence encodes CASRRNANTGELFF.

This chain connects TRBV2 to TRBJ2-5; D call uncertain. The V end was cut by 3 bases, the J end by 4 bases, with 6 bases between. Germline CDR1 SNHLY, CDR2 FYNNEI. The CDR3 runs 12 residues. The CDR3 coding sequence is TGTGCCAGCAGTGAGGAGAGAGAGACCCAGTACTTC. Its translation: CASSEERETQYF.

The genes are TRBV5-4 and TRBJ2-6; weak D call: TRBD1 (5 bases). Germline V gene data show CDR1 as SGHNT and CDR2 as YYREEE (reference sequence). The CDR3 sequence is 16 residues long. Trimming removed 1 base at V and 1 base at J, with 9 bases between. The CDR3 DNA reads TGTGCCAGCAGCTTGCCAGGGTTATCTGGGGCCAACGTCCTGACTTTC. Its protein product is CASSLPGLSGANVLTF.

This rearrangement joins TRBV28 to TRBJ2-7; 12 bases are shared with TRBD1. V shed 2 bases, J shed 11 bases, and the junction held 13 bases outside the gene matches. CDR3 length: 16 residues. Germline V gene lookup returns CDR1 MDHEN and CDR2 SYDVKM. This CDR3 reads CASSLGIAGTGGAKYF. The CDR3 DNA sequence: TGTGCCAGCAGTTTAGGCATAGCCGGGACAGGGGGCGCGAAGTACTTC.

The chain combines TRBV12-3 or TRBV12-4 with TRBJ2-7; D gene unclear. The V and J ends lost 2 bases and 3 bases respectively, with 5 bases between them. This CDR3 has 12 amino acids. CDR3 loop: CASSLRIYEQYF. CDR3 coding DNA: TGTGCCAGCAGTTTAAGGATCTACGAGCAGTACTTC.

The V gene is TRBV6-1, the J gene TRBJ1-4; D is unresolved. CDR3 length: 12 amino acids. V was cut by 6 bases and J by 8 bases, with 10 bases left in between. In germline, CDR1 is MNHNS, CDR2 SASEGT. This chain's CDR3 is CASRGYGEKLFF. DNA for the CDR3: TGTGCCAGCAGGGGGTATGGGGAAAAACTGTTTTTT.